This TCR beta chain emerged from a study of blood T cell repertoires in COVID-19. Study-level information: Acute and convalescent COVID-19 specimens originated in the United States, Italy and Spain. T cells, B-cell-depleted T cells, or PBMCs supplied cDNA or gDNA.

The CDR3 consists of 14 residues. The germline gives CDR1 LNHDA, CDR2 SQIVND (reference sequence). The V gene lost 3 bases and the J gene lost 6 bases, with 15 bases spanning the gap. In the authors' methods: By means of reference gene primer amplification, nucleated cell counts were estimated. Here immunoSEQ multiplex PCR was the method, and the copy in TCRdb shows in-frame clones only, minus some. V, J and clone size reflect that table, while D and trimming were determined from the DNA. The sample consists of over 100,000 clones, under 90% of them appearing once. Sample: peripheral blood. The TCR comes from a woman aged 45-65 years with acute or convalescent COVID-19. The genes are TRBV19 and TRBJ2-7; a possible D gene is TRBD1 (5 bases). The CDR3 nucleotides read TGTGCCAGTAGTATTGACCCTGACAGTCGCGAGCAGTACTTC. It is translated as CASSIDPDSREQYF.